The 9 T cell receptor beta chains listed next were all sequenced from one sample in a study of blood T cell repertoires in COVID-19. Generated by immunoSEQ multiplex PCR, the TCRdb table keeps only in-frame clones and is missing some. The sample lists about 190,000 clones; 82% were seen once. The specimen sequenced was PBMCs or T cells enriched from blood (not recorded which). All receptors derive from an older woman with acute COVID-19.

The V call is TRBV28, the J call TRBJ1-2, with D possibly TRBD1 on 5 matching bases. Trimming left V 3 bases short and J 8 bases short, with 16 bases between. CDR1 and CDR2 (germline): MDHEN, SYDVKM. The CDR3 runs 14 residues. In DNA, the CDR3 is TGTGCCAGCAGTTTTTCGTCGGGACTGCTGGGCTACACCTTC. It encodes CASSFSSGLLGYTF.

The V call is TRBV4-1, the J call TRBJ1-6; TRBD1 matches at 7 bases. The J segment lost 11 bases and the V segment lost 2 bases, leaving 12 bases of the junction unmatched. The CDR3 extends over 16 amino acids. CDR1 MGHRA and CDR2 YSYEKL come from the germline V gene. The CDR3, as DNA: TGCGCCAGCAGCCAACCCCGCGCAGGGGGTGGAACACCCCTCCACTTT. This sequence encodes CASSQPRAGGGTPLHF.

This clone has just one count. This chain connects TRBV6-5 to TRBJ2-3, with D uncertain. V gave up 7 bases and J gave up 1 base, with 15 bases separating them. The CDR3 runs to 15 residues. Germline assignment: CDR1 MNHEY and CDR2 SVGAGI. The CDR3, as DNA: TGTGCCAGCACAGAGGATCGTGGTGGCACAGATACGCAGTATTTT. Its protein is CASTEDRGGTDTQYF.

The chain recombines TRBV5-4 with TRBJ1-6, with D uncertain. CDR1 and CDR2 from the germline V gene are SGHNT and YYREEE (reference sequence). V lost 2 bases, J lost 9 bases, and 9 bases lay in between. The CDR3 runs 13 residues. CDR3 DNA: TGTGCCAGCAGCTTCAGCGCGGGTTCACCCCTCCACTTT. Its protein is CASSFSAGSPLHF.

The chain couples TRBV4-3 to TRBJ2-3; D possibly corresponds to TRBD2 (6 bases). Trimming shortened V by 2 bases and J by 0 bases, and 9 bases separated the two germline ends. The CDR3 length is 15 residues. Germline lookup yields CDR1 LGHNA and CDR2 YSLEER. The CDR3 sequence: CASSQLASSTDTQYF. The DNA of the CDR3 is TGCGCCAGCAGCCAACTAGCGTCTAGCACAGATACGCAGTATTTT.

CDR3 region: CASSYSIPSTEAFF. The CDR3 nucleotides are TGTGCCAGCAGTTATAGTATCCCGAGCACTGAAGCTTTCTTT. The chain joins TRBV6-5 to TRBJ1-1; no firm D call. Germline V lookup: CDR1 MNHEY, CDR2 SVGAGI. Trimming took off 3 bases at V and 4 bases at J, with 12 bases between the two ends. This CDR3 has 14 amino acids.

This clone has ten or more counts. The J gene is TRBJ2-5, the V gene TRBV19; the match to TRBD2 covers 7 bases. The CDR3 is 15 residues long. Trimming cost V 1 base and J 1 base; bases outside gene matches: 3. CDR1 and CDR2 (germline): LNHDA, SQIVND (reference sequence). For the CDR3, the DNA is TGTGCCAGTAGTATAGTGAGCGGGACCCAAGAGACCCAGTACTTC. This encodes CASSIVSGTQETQYF.

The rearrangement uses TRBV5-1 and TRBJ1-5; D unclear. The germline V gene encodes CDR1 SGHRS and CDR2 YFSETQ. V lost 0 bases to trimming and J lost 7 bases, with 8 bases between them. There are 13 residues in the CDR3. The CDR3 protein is CASSLAGGQPQHF. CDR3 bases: TGCGCCAGCAGCTTGGCTGGCGGACAGCCCCAGCATTTT.

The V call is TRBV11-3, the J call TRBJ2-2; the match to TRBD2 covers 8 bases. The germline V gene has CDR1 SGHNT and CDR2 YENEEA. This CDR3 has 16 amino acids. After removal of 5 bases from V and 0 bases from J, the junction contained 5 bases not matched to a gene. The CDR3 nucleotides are TGTGCCAGCAGCCCCGTAGCGGGGACGAACACCGGGGAGCTGTTTTTT. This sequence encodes CASSPVAGTNTGELFF.